The source of this T cell receptor (beta chain) is a study of beta chain features in type 1 diabetes. Overall study results and limits: Shortening of TCRB CDR3s, moderate but significant, appeared in all four CD4+ subsets of Type 1 diabetes patients.

This clone was picked up many times. The antigen remains undetermined. Every isolated RNA sample was fully reverse transcribed, so sequencing captured expressed TCRB transcripts. The protocol was immunoSEQ multiplex PCR, while the TCRdb copy is restricted to in-frame clones and leaves out a portion. The profile shows about 340,000 clones, 7% to 10% of them singletons. The CDR3 is 13 amino acids. Trimming cost V 6 bases and J 1 base, with 10 bases left between them. Germline lookup yields CDR1 MDHEN and CDR2 SYDVKM. The chain recombines TRBV28 with TRBJ2-7; possible D gene TRBD1, 5 bases. The sample taken for sequencing was central memory CD4+ T cells from blood. This clonotype was sampled from a man aged 25 to 45 with type 1 diabetes. CDR3 in DNA: TGTGCCAGCAGCGAACAGGTATCCTACGAGCAGTACTTC. Translation gives CASSEQVSYEQYF.